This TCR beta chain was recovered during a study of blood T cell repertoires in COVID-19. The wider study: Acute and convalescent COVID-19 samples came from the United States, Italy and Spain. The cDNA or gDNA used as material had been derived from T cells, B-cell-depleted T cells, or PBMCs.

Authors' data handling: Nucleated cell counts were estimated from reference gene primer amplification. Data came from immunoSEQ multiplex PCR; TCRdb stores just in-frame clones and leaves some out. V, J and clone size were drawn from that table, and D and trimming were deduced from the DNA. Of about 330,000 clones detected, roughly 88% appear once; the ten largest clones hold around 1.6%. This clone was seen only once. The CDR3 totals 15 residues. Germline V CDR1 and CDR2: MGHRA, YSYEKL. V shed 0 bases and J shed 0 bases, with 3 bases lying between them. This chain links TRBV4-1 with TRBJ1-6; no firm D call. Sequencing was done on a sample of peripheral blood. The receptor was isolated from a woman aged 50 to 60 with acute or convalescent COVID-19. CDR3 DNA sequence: TGCGCCAGCAGCCAAGAGAGCTCCTATAATTCACCCCTCCACTTT. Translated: CASSQESSYNSPLHF.